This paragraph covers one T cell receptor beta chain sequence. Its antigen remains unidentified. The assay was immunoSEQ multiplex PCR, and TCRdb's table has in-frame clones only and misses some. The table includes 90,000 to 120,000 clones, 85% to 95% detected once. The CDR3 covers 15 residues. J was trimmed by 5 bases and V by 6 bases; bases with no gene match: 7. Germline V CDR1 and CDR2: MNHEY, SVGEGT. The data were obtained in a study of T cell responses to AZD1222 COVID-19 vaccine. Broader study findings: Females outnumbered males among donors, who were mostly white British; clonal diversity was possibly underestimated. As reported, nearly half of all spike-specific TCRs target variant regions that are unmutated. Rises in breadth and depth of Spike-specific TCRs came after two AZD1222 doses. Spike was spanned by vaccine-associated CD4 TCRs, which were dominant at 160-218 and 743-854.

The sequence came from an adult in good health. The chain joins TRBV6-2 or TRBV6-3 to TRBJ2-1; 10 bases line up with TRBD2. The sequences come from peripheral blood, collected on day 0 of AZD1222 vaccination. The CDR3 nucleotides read TGTGCCAGCAGCCCCAGCGGGAGGGCCGACAATGAGCAGTTCTTC. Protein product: CASSPSGRADNEQFF.